One and the same sample provided the 8 T cell receptor beta chains below, sequenced in a study of cytomegalovirus exposure and HLA in healthy donors (dated by TCRdb to about 2017). The library relied on the immunoSEQ multiplex PCR assay. For the multiplex PCR, a mixture combining 60 forward primers for TCR Vbeta segments and 13 reverse primers for TCR Jbeta segments was used. The source is immuneACCESS, and TCRdb retained only in-frame sequences with V and J called. Part of the clones is not carried over; for the studies checked, unresolved V genes explain less than half of this, and the remainder is unexplained. The sample table holds about 200,000 clones, of which around 78% were seen once. Of the sample, about 2.1% falls within the top ten clones. Sequencing was performed on PBMCs. The receptor set was obtained from a man aged 25-40 years in good health and CMV-seronegative.

The chain uses TRBV11-3 and TRBJ2-1; D is ambiguous. V was shortened by 2 bases and J by 7 bases, with 15 bases between the two germline ends. Per the germline V gene, CDR1 is SGHNT and CDR2 is YENEEA. The CDR3 loop spans 15 amino acids. CDR3 sequence (DNA): TGTGCCAGCAGCTTAACCAATAGCCCTCGGAATGAGCAGTTCTTC. Its protein is CASSLTNSPRNEQFF.

This clone has just a few counts. The chain recombines TRBV1 with TRBJ2-7; the tabulated D call, TRBD2, remains unverified against the DNA. TRBV1 is classified as a pseudogene. CDR3 length equals 16 residues. The CDR3 spells CTSSRDGTWSSYEQYF. Written as DNA, the CDR3 is TGCACCAGCAGCCGGGACGGGACTTGGAGCTCCTACGAGCAGTACTTC.

This chain connects TRBV6-5 to TRBJ2-5, with D possibly being TRBD2 (5 bases). Per germline, CDR1 MNHEY and CDR2 SVGAGI. The length of the CDR3 is 14 residues. The V end was cut by 7 bases, the J end by 0 bases, with 12 bases between. The CDR3 bases are TGTGCCAGCAACGGAGGCGGATACCAAGAGACCCAGTACTTC. It encodes CASNGGGYQETQYF.

The V gene is TRBV4-1, the J gene TRBJ2-3, with D possibly matching TRBD2 (6 bases). The germline gives CDR1 MGHRA, CDR2 YSYEKL. The CDR3 runs 17 residues. The V gene lost 1 base and the J gene lost 0 bases, with 14 bases spanning the gap. This chain's CDR3 is CASSQGWGDPSTDTQYF. The CDR3 DNA is TGCGCCAGCAGCCAAGGATGGGGGGACCCTAGCACAGATACGCAGTATTTT.

The chain has TRBV7-9 and TRBJ2-7, with D uncertain. The CDR3 length is 13 residues. Germline V gene lookup returns CDR1 SEHNR and CDR2 FQNEAQ (reference sequence). The V and J ends lost 7 bases and 3 bases respectively, with 13 bases between them. The CDR3 loop reads CASTIQSLYEQYF. CDR3 sequence (DNA): TGTGCCAGCACCATACAGAGCCTCTACGAGCAGTACTTC.

This clone occurred a few times. J is TRBJ2-7 and V is TRBV7-2, with a possible D match to TRBD2 (6 bases). V was clipped by 1 base and J by 4 bases, with 14 bases between them. Per germline, CDR1 SGHTA and CDR2 FQGNSA. The CDR3 consists of 15 residues. This chain's CDR3 is CASSLDGSFLYEQYF. The CDR3 DNA reads TGTGCCAGCAGCTTAGACGGGAGCTTCTTGTACGAGCAGTACTTC.

V and J are TRBV9 and TRBJ2-5; 10 nucleotides line up with TRBD2. The V gene's germline CDR1 is SGDLS and CDR2 YYNGEE. V dropped 3 bases and J dropped 2; count of bases not matched to a gene: 10. The CDR3 covers 17 residues. The CDR3 region is CASSAQAVAGGQETQYF. In DNA, the CDR3 is TGTGCCAGCAGCGCCCAAGCGGTAGCGGGAGGACAAGAGACCCAGTACTTC.

This clone was observed once. The chain has TRBV10-2 and TRBJ1-1; 8 bases are a match to TRBD1. The CDR3 is 15 amino acids. V gave up 6 bases and J gave up 6 bases; unmatched junction bases: 12. Germline lookup yields CDR1 WSHSY and CDR2 SAAADI. CDR3 in DNA: TGCGCCAGCAGACCGGACAGGGCGCGAGGCGCTGAAGCTTTCTTT. It is translated as CASRPDRARGAEAFF.